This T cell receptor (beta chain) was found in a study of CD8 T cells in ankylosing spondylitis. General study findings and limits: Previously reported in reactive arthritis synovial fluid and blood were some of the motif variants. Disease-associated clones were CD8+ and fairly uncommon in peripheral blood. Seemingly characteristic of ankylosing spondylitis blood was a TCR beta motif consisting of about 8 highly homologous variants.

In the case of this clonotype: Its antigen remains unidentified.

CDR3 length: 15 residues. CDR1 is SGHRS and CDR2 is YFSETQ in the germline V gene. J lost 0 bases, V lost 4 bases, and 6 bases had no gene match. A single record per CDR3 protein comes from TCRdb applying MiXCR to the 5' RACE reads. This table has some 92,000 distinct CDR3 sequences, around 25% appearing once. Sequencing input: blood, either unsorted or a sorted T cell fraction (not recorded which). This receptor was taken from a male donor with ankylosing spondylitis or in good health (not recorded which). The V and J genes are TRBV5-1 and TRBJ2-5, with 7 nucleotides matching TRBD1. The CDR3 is CASSPQGQHQETQYF. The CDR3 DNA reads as TGCGCCAGCAGCCCCCAGGGACAGCACCAAGAGACCCAGTACTTC.